This TCR beta chain was profiled in a study of beta chain features in type 1 diabetes. Regarding the study as a whole: Sequencing the cDNA could make cells with high TCR expression show up more than they should.

About this clone itself: Its antigen is undetermined.

Central memory, naive, regulatory and stem cell-like memory CD4+ cells were sorted by CD45RO/CCR7/CD25/CD127/CD95/CD27. The CDR3 length is 12 residues. CDR1 and CDR2 (germline): MNHEY, SMNVEV (reference sequence). Trimming removed 6 bases at V and 9 bases at J, with 14 bases between. Sequencing targeted expressed TCRB transcripts, as all isolated RNA had been reverse transcribed. Produced via immunoSEQ multiplex PCR; TCRdb's table is partial and in-frame only. Among 250,000 to 350,000 clones listed, around 15% were seen once. Material for sequencing was central memory CD4+ T cells from blood. The chain uses TRBV27 and TRBJ2-5; D might be TRBD1 (7 bases). This clonotype was sampled from a man aged 25-45 years in good health. CDR3 coding DNA: TGTGCCAGCAGAGGGGGCGGGGTAGCCCAGTACTTC. It translates to CASRGGGVAQYF.